The present entry profiles one T cell receptor beta chain with its context. Its target is unknown. The sample comes from a study of cytomegalovirus exposure and HLA in healthy donors. Looking at the study overall: HLA-typed donors contributed some 85 million unique TCRs, which were held in an early data release.

Germline loops: CDR1 ENHRY, CDR2 SYGVKD. The CDR3 runs 14 residues. Germline trimming cut 6 bases from V and 3 bases from J; bases unmatched to any gene: 5. Researchers ran the PCR with 60 Vbeta and 13 Jbeta primers. Under the authors' procedure: Unique TCR beta chains numbered roughly 80 million in a later analysis, with around 12 million shared. Sequencing used immunoSEQ multiplex PCR; TCRdb keeps in-frame clones, though not all of them. V and J calls and clone size follow that table, whereas D and trimming were derived from the DNA. Of some 96,000 clones in the sample, roughly three quarters were seen once. Whole-study results and caveats: The authors judged a highly shared variant cluster likely a sequencing artifact.

The chain links TRBV10-3 to TRBJ1-1, with TRBD1 matching 9 bases. Sequencing was carried out using PBMCs. The origin of this receptor is a woman in her fifties or sixties in good health and CMV-seronegative. The CDR3 here is CAISGDRAYTEAFF. For the CDR3, the DNA is TGTGCCATCAGCGGGGACAGGGCGTACACTGAAGCTTTCTTT.